A single sample is the source of the 32 T cell receptor beta chains below, sequenced in a study of human T cells and chemical hapten exposure (dated by TCRdb to the early 2020s). The library came from RACE. The instrument was a NextSeq 500. TCRdb handled the public reads itself, with Q25 trimming in fastp and clone calling in MiXCR, and kept productive beta chains. Each entry merges the rows of one CDR3 protein and shows their most common DNA and genes. The sample table contains about 160,000 distinct CDR3 sequences; only one count was recorded for about a quarter of them. The top ten clonotypes cover around 2.3% of the sample. The time point label of this sample denotes: patch test 3, about 24 weeks after DPC sensitization. The treatment or condition label, read with the paper, signifies: therapeutic diphenylcyclopropenone sensitization with weekly scalp DPC. Sequenced material: whole blood, taken in connection with sensitization to the hapten diphenylcyclopropenone (DPC). Receptors originate from a woman aged 18-29 years with alopecia areata. Some clones in this sample may be carry-over from other donors' samples.

The V gene is TRBV2, the J gene TRBJ2-6; perhaps TRBD2 as D (6 bases). This CDR3 region has 15 residues. Looked up from germline, CDR1 is SNHLY and CDR2 is FYNNEI. V was cut by 3 bases and J by 2 bases, with 8 bases left in between. This CDR3 is CASSEEGAGANVLTF. Written as DNA, the CDR3 is TGTGCCAGCAGTGAGGAGGGCGCTGGGGCCAACGTCCTGACTTTC.

Notes on this clonotype: One end of the junction fails to match germline, which may point to a read error. This chain links TRBV10-3 with TRBJ2-6, with a possible D match to TRBD2 (5 bases). The CDR3 runs 15 residues. CDR1 is ENHRY and CDR2 is SYGVKD in the germline V gene. CDR3 sequence: CAVRGLASGANVLTF. CDR3 in DNA: TGTGCCGTCAGAGGGTTAGCCTCTGGGGCCAACGTCCTGACTTTC.

This clonotype has only a few counts. The rearrangement links TRBV12-3 or TRBV12-4 to TRBJ1-2; D is unresolved. The CDR3 is 15 residues long. Trimming removed 4 bases at V and 5 bases at J, with 17 bases between. The CDR3 DNA follows: TGTGCCAGCAGTTACGACAAAGGAGGCTTTTATGGCTACACCTTC. Its protein is CASSYDKGGFYGYTF.

There are a few counts of this clonotype. The rearrangement links TRBV5-1 to TRBJ2-1; 7 nucleotides line up with TRBD1. This CDR3 has 14 residues. CDR1 and CDR2 from the germline V gene are SGHRS and YFSETQ. With 4 bases clipped from V and 4 bases from J, the junction kept 5 bases outside the gene matches. CDR3 sequence: CASSLRTGYNEQFF. The CDR3 bases are TGCGCCAGCAGCCTTAGGACAGGTTACAATGAGCAGTTCTTC.

The chain joins TRBV5-1 to TRBJ2-1; TRBD2 aligns across 11 bases. The CDR3 is 15 amino acids. The germline V gene has CDR1 SGHRS and CDR2 YFSETQ. J gave up 4 bases and V 5 bases, and 5 bases lay outside the gene matches. This CDR3 is CASRGLAAAYNEQFF. DNA for the CDR3: TGCGCCAGCAGGGGACTAGCGGCTGCTTACAATGAGCAGTTCTTC.

This chain's CDR3 is CASSSNRLNTEAFF. The CDR3 nucleotides read TGTGCCAGCAGCTCAAACAGACTGAACACTGAAGCTTTCTTT. V and J are TRBV7-6 and TRBJ1-1; no reliable D call. The CDR3 loop spans 14 amino acids. V was trimmed by 4 bases and J by 0 bases, leaving 9 bases between them. CDR1 and CDR2 (germline): SGHVS, FNYEAQ.

This chain uses TRBV18 with TRBJ1-1; 8 bases match TRBD1. Germline lookup yields CDR1 KGHSH and CDR2 LQKENI. J lost 6 bases, V lost 1 base, and 7 bases had no gene match. This CDR3 contains 15 residues. The CDR3 here is CASSPLGQALAEAFF. Written as DNA, the CDR3 is TGTGCCAGCTCACCACTGGGACAGGCCTTGGCTGAAGCTTTCTTT.

This clonotype was observed a handful of times. The J gene is TRBJ1-5, the V gene TRBV20-1; maybe TRBD1 (5 bases). The V end lost 3 bases, the J end lost 4 bases, and 16 bases lay between the germline ends. The CDR3 loop spans 15 amino acids. Germline V gives CDR1 DFQATT, CDR2 SNEGSKA (reference sequence). CDR3 nucleotide sequence: TGCAGTGCTAGTGTCTCGGGACGGGGTAATCAGCCCCAGCATTTT. This translates into CSASVSGRGNQPQHF.

This clonotype was counted ten times or more. The V gene is TRBV29-1, the J gene TRBJ2-7, with D perhaps matching TRBD1 or TRBD2 (5 bases each). The V end was cut by 6 bases, the J end by 0 bases, with 6 bases between. Germline V lookup: CDR1 SQVTM, CDR2 ANQGSEA. The CDR3 is 11 amino acids. CDR3 amino acids: CSVGTSYEQYF. DNA for the CDR3: TGCAGCGTAGGGACCTCCTACGAGCAGTACTTC.

The V and J genes are TRBV6-2 or TRBV6-3 and TRBJ2-1; 15 nucleotides match TRBD2. The CDR3 is 15 residues long. Germline CDR1 MNHEY, CDR2 SVGEGT. Trimming at V came to 6 bases and at J to 9 bases, leaving 6 bases not matched to a gene. CDR3 residues: CASRRTSGGGSEQFF. Here the CDR3 DNA reads TGTGCCAGCAGACGGACTAGCGGGGGGGGCAGTGAGCAGTTCTTC.

The chain employs TRBV12-3 or TRBV12-4 and TRBJ2-2, with TRBD2 identical over 8 bases. The V segment lost 2 bases and the J segment 6 bases; nucleotides outside the gene matches: 5. This CDR3 spans 15 amino acids. The CDR3 region has the DNA TGTGCCAGCAGTTTATCGAGCGGGGGCCCCGGGGAGCTGTTTTTT. Translating it yields CASSLSSGGPGELFF.

The gene calls are TRBV18 and TRBJ2-1, with 14 bases that match TRBD2. The CDR3 contains 20 residues. Germline V gene sequence: CDR1 KGHSH, CDR2 LQKENI. With 8 bases clipped from V and 0 bases from J, the junction kept 15 bases outside the gene matches. CDR3 protein: CASTTPKGLAGGSSYNEQFF. Here the CDR3 DNA reads TGTGCCAGCACTACGCCTAAAGGACTAGCGGGAGGAAGCTCCTACAATGAGCAGTTCTTC.

The CDR3 spells CASSLGTENEQFF. The CDR3 bases are TGTGCCAGCAGCTTAGGGACTGAGAATGAGCAGTTCTTC. The V call is TRBV7-2, the J call TRBJ2-1; D is possibly TRBD2 (5 bases). CDR3 length equals 13 residues. Germline lookup yields CDR1 SGHTA and CDR2 FQGNSA. V lost 1 base and J lost 7, with 8 bases in between.

CDR3 sequence: CASSLGPMYQETQYF. The CDR3 nucleotides are TGTGCCAGCAGCTTAGGACCTATGTACCAAGAGACCCAGTACTTC. The V and J genes are TRBV7-2 and TRBJ2-5, with D unclear. The V and J ends lost 1 base and 0 bases respectively, with 9 bases between them. The CDR3 has 15 residues. Germline V gene sequence: CDR1 SGHTA, CDR2 FQGNSA. The full variable domain, in which reference TRBV7-2 and TRBJ2-5 provide the parts outside the CDR3, is GAGVSQSPSNKVTEKGKDVELRCDPISGHTALYWYRQSLGQGLEFLIYFQGNSAPDKSGLPSDRFSAERTGGSVSTLTIQRTQQEDSAVYLCASSLGPMYQETQYFGPGTRLLVL.

This clonotype was detected a few times. This chain connects TRBV5-1 to TRBJ1-1, with D unclear. Trimming stripped 4 bases from V and 3 bases from J, with 16 bases between. Germline CDR1 SGHRS, CDR2 YFSETQ. This CDR3 has 15 amino acids. The CDR3 nucleotides read TGCGCCAGCAGCCGGGGTGGGCAGGAGGACACTGAAGCTTTCTTT. Translated, it gives CASSRGGQEDTEAFF. The whole variable domain, remainder taken from reference TRBV5-1 and TRBJ1-1, is KAGVTQTPRYLIKTRGQQVTLSCSPISGHRSVSWYQQTPGQGLQFLFEYFSETQRNKGNFPGRFSGRQFSNSRSEMNVSTLELGDSALYLCASSRGGQEDTEAFFGQGTRLTVV.

The rearrangement joins TRBV6-2 or TRBV6-3 to TRBJ2-3, with D unresolved. This CDR3 is 12 amino acids long. Looked up from germline, CDR1 is MNHEY and CDR2 is SVGEGT. V lost 0 bases, J lost 13 bases, and 11 bases lay in between. CDR3 nucleotides: TGTGCCAGCAGTTACTCCCCCCGTGGGGAGTATTTT. It is translated as CASSYSPRGEYF.

This clonotype was seen more than once but under ten times. The chain joins TRBV13 to TRBJ2-7; 14 bases are a match to TRBD2. V lost 3 bases to trimming and J lost 2 bases; unmatched junction nucleotides: 0. The length of the CDR3 is 15 residues. Per germline, CDR1 PRHDT and CDR2 FYEKMQ (reference sequence). The CDR3 region is CASSLTSGRAYEQYF. As DNA, the CDR3 is TGTGCCAGCAGCTTGACTAGCGGGAGGGCCTACGAGCAGTACTTC.

This rearrangement joins TRBV29-1 to TRBJ2-1; D gene unclear. This CDR3 spans 12 amino acids. Trimming cost V 3 bases and J 9 bases, with 12 bases left between them. Per germline, CDR1 SQVTM and CDR2 ANQGSEA. Written as DNA, the CDR3 is TGCAGCGTTGACGTCAAAAGAAGTGAGCAGTTCTTC. Protein product: CSVDVKRSEQFF.

This clonotype was seen only once. The chain joins TRBV12-3 or TRBV12-4 to TRBJ1-3, with 7 nucleotides matching TRBD1. V lost 5 bases and J lost 7; bases outside the gene matches: 8. This CDR3 region has 14 residues. CDR3 in amino acids: CASSPSGTDNTIYF. CDR3 DNA sequence: TGTGCCAGCAGTCCGTCCGGGACAGACAACACCATATATTTT.

This clonotype was seen only a few times. The J gene is TRBJ2-1, the V gene TRBV12-3 or TRBV12-4, with 10 bases that match TRBD2. V shed 2 bases, J shed 5 bases, and the junction held 6 bases outside the gene matches. The CDR3 spans 16 residues. The CDR3 spells CASSLMGTSVHNEQFF. CDR3 bases: TGTGCCAGCAGTTTAATGGGGACTAGCGTACACAATGAGCAGTTCTTC.

The chain is built from TRBV6-4 and TRBJ2-1; either TRBD1 or TRBD2 may supply D (8 bases each). The V gene's germline CDR1 is MRHNA and CDR2 SNTAGT. The CDR3 contains 16 residues. Trimming pared 3 bases from V and 8 bases from J, leaving 20 bases between. The CDR3 here is CASSEGQAGGSDEQFF. CDR3 bases: TGTGCCAGCAGTGAGGGACAGGCGGGAGGTAGCGATGAGCAGTTCTTC.

The chain employs TRBV20-1 and TRBJ1-6; D gene unclear. CDR3 length equals 14 residues. CDR1 and CDR2 (germline): DFQATT, SNEGSKA (reference sequence). V was shortened by 3 bases and J by 4 bases, with 10 bases between the two germline ends. CDR3 region: CSASPTDYNSPLHF. Here the CDR3 DNA reads TGCAGTGCTAGCCCGACGGATTATAATTCACCCCTCCACTTT.

In its sample, this clonotype was seen a few times. The V and J genes are TRBV15 and TRBJ1-2; D remains ambiguous. This CDR3 comprises 14 residues. Germline V gene data show CDR1 as LNHNV and CDR2 as YYDKDF (reference sequence). V lost 0 bases to trimming and J lost 7 bases, with 12 bases between them. Written as DNA, the CDR3 is TGTGCCACCAGCAGAGATCTACCCCGGGGTGGCTACACCTTC. It specifies CATSRDLPRGGYTF.

This clonotype was seen only a few times. CDR3: CASSHAPPPVNEKLFF. The CDR3 DNA reads as TGCGCCAGCAGCCACGCTCCACCACCAGTTAATGAAAAACTGTTTTTT. This chain uses TRBV4-1 with TRBJ1-4, with D hard to call. The germline gives CDR1 MGHRA, CDR2 YSYEKL. Trimming removed 3 bases from V and 4 bases from J, with 15 bases in between. CDR3 length equals 16 residues.

The rearrangement links TRBV14 to TRBJ2-3; D may match TRBD1 or TRBD2 (5 bases each). This CDR3 is 18 amino acids long. V was shortened by 0 bases and J by 0 bases, with 16 bases between the two germline ends. Germline assignment: CDR1 SGHDN and CDR2 FVKESK. CDR3 sequence (DNA): TGTGCCAGCAGCCAAGATGATGGGACGTTGGGTAGCACAGATACGCAGTATTTT. Its translation: CASSQDDGTLGSTDTQYF. The full variable domain, in which reference TRBV14 and TRBJ2-3 provide the parts outside the CDR3, is EAGVTQFPSHSVIEKGQTVTLRCDPISGHDNLYWYRRVMGKEIKFLLHFVKESKQDESGMPNNRFLAERTGGTYSTLKVQPAELEDSGVYFCASSQDDGTLGSTDTQYFGPGTRLTVL.

In its sample, this clonotype was seen a few times. The genes are TRBV29-1 and TRBJ2-5; 7 bases match TRBD1. This CDR3 is 13 amino acids long. Germline V CDR1 and CDR2: SQVTM, ANQGSEA. Unmatched junction bases numbered 8, after V lost 5 bases and J lost 5 bases. DNA for the CDR3: TGCAGCGTTAACAGGGGTGCGGAGGAGACCCAGTACTTC. This sequence encodes CSVNRGAEETQYF.

Worth noting for this clonotype: Compared with germline, one end of the junction differs, possibly owing to a read error. This rearrangement joins TRBV7-7 to TRBJ2-1, with no clear D. The length of the CDR3 is 15 residues. Germline V lookup: CDR1 SSHAT, CDR2 FNYEAQ (reference sequence). The chain's CDR3 is CASSLGSSSYNEQFF. The CDR3 coding sequence is TGTGCTAGCAGCTTAGGTTCCAGCTCCTACAATGAGCAGTTCTTC.

The V gene is TRBV27, the J gene TRBJ1-1; the D is unclear. V lost 4 bases, J lost 6 bases, and 6 bases lay in between. This CDR3 spans 11 amino acids. CDR1 is MNHEY and CDR2 is SMNVEV in the germline V gene (reference sequence). CDR3 in DNA: TGTGCCAGCAGTTCGGCGGCTGAAGCTTTCTTT. As protein: CASSSAAEAFF.

The CDR3, as DNA: TGTGCCAGCAGAAGTGGGGGTAACGGGCATGAAAAACTGTTTTTT. As protein: CASRSGGNGHEKLFF. The gene calls are TRBV25-1 and TRBJ1-4; D might be TRBD1 (5 bases). The CDR3 contains 15 residues. Germline V gives CDR1 MGHDK, CDR2 SYGVNS. The V and J ends lost 6 bases and 6 bases respectively, with 17 bases between them. Together with reference TRBV25-1 and TRBJ1-4, the CDR3 gives the full variable domain: EADIYQTPRYLVIGTGKKITLECSQTMGHDKMYWYQQDPGMELHLIHYSYGVNSTEKGDLSSESTVSRIRTEHFPLTLESARPSHTSQYLCASRSGGNGHEKLFFGSGTQLSVL.

J is TRBJ2-3 and V is TRBV4-2; D remains unclear. Trimming removed 2 bases at V and 3 bases at J, with 6 bases between. The CDR3 has 13 residues. Germline lookup yields CDR1 LGHNA and CDR2 YNFKEQ. In DNA form, the CDR3 reads TGTGCCAGCAGCCAACCTGCTACAGATACGCAGTATTTT. Translating gives CASSQPATDTQYF.

This sequence joins TRBV2 and TRBJ1-5; possible D gene TRBD1, 5 bases. CDR3 length equals 15 residues. Trimming took off 4 bases at V and 4 bases at J, with 14 bases between the two ends. CDR1 is SNHLY, CDR2 FYNNEI, per germline. In DNA form, the CDR3 reads TGTGCCAGCAGTGTTGACAGCGGAGGAAATCAGCCCCAGCATTTT. It translates to CASSVDSGGNQPQHF.

Only a few counts were recorded for this clonotype. The rearrangement joins TRBV5-1 to TRBJ1-1; no reliable D call. This CDR3 spans 12 amino acids. Between the trimmed V and J ends, which lost 0 bases and 7 bases, there was a span of 7 bases. CDR1 is SGHRS, CDR2 YFSETQ, per germline. CDR3 region: CASSLEWNEAFF. The CDR3 DNA is TGCGCCAGCAGCTTGGAGTGGAATGAAGCTTTCTTT.